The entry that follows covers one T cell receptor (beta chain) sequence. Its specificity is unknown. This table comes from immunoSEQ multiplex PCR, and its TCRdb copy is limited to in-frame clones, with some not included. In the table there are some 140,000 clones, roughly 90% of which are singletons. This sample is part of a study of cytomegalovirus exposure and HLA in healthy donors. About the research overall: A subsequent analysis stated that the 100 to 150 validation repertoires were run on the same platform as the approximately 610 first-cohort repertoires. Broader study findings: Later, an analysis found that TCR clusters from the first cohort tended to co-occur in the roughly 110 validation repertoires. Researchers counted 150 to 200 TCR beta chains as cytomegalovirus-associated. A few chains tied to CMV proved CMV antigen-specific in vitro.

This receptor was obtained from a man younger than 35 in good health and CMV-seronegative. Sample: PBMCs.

DNA of the CDR3: TGTGCCAGCAGAGACAGGCTATCGAACACCGGGGAGCTGTTTTTT. It specifies CASRDRLSNTGELFF. The chain uses TRBV28 and TRBJ2-2; D possibly corresponds to TRBD1 (6 bases). The germline V gene encodes CDR1 MDHEN and CDR2 SYDVKM. The CDR3 runs 15 residues. The V and J ends lost 6 bases and 0 bases respectively, with 11 bases between them.